This T cell receptor (beta chain) was identified in a study of Japanese encephalitis immunity and Zika vaccine responses (dated by TCRdb to the early 2020s). Regarding the complete study: Included participants received three 5.0 ug doses of alum-adjuvanted ZPIV at weeks 0, 4 and 28. Several representative participants per pre-vaccination group were picked for TCR sequencing, using samples from week 52 and from week 0, the point after pre-vaccination but before ZPIV. The ZIKV peptides, 15-mers that overlapped by 11 residues, were chosen for containing NetMHCpan/NetMHCII-predicted epitopes with affinity below 50 nM. TCR repertoires were also analyzed from a few flavivirus-naive individuals at weeks 2, 6 and 52 after starting ZPIV vaccination. Before ZPIV, about a dozen participants were given one dose of YFV vaccine (YF-VAX), while eight or nine participants were flavivirus-naive. About a dozen participants were given two doses of JEV vaccine (IXIARO) 28 days apart, two to three months before the first ZPIV dose. Stimulations used ZIKV structural-protein peptide pools split into flavivirus-conserved and non-conserved sets, or JEV or YFV peptides matching the pre-vaccination. The study tested whether prior Japanese encephalitis virus (JEV) or yellow fever virus (YFV) vaccination shaped CD4 T cell responses to the Zika vaccine. General findings and caveats noted by the study authors: Higher repertoire similarity across time-points and stimulations was observed in JEV-pre-vaccinated donors than in YFV-pre-vaccinated donors, indicating that more clonotypes were common to ZIKV and JEV stimulation. Only a few individuals showed CD8 T cell responses to ZIKV peptide pools, and those responses were very low in magnitude. Samples clustered by participant with no similarity between individuals, suggesting no public TCRs were detected. The analysis covered only a subset of trial participants who had three doses and adequate samples, rather than the whole vaccinated cohort. After ZPIV, a significant decrease in repertoire richness of CD4 T cells responding to conserved ZIKV epitopes was observed in JEV-pre-vaccinated donors. The individual peptides behind the cross-reactive responses were not identified because limits on sample size made peptide-pool deconvolution impossible.

PBMCs were labeled with CellTrace CFSE and cultured for about 6 days in RPMI with 8% human serum plus peptide pools at 0.9 to 1 ug/mL each. On a BD FACSAria, proliferating CD4 T cells were sorted without fixation as live CD56-CD19-CD16-CD3+CD4+ CFSE-low cells. Enrolled adults were healthy and seronegative for ZIKV, JEV, YFV, DENV and WNV by microneutralization screening. The samples were drawn from a phase 1 trial of an alum-adjuvanted Zika purified-inactivated virus (ZPIV) vaccine that was randomized, double-blinded and placebo-controlled. Peripheral blood mononuclear cells were isolated by standard procedure and stored frozen in liquid nitrogen until use. Trimming removed 0 bases from V and 2 bases from J, leaving 10 bases between the germline ends. From a lookup of the germline V gene, CDR1 and CDR2 are LGHNA and YSLEER. The CDR3 covers 15 residues, taking in both the cysteine and the phenylalanine. The CDR3 DNA has 45 bases and is translated from base 1.

The protocol used for the library was 5' RACE. Before sequencing, TCRbeta libraries were pooled in proportion to the sorted cell numbers of each library. Total RNA was extracted from the sorted cells with RNAzol RT, and cDNA was synthesized using an oligo(dT) primer and a template-switching oligo. The TCRbeta V-CDR3-J region was PCR-amplified with Kapa HiFi using a SMARTer oligo primer and a TCRbeta constant-region primer. A second PCR added Illumina adaptors and sample-specific index barcodes, with HighPrep bead cleanup and Bioanalyzer confirmation of a roughly 650 bp band. The libraries were sequenced on an Illumina MiSeq using 2x151 bp paired-end reads. From the authors' description of their analysis: An in-house Java program demultiplexed the reads, and MiXCR assigned TCRbeta annotations and counted clonotypes. To assess repertoire overlap, Morisita-Horn indices from the R package vegan were used, along with UPGMA clustering and Circos plots of recurring clonotypes. Shannon diversity and richness were normalized to the highest possible value given the input cell numbers, yielding values from 0 to 1. CDR3beta sequences were aligned with MUSCLE, distances were computed with SeqinR, and multidimensional scaling was plotted in R. TCRdb redid the processing of the public reads, applying fastp at Q25 and MiXCR, and retained in-frame beta chains. Under each unique CDR3 protein, matching rows form one entry showing the most common genes and DNA. The V and J calls reflect TCRdb's pipeline rather than the authors' work. This sample has 250 or so distinct CDR3 sequences in its table, and 4% to 5.5% of those were observed once. In total, the top ten clones hold about 28% of the sample.

By share, this clonotype ranks as large (0.1 to 1%). Qualities for individual bases were not recorded, and no much larger clone is one base off. Here the sequenced sample was antigen-activated CD4+ T cells from blood, cultured, taken during a Zika inactivated vaccine study. The TCR originated in an adult woman who received an inactivated Zika virus vaccine. In this chain, TRBV4-3 is recombined with TRBJ1-1, with a tentative D gene TRBD1 over 6 matching bases. For the CDR3, the sequence is CASSQEGGSNTEAFF. The nucleotides are TGCGCCAGCAGCCAAGAGGGGGGCAGTAACACTGAAGCTTTCTTT.